This TCR beta chain was sequenced in a study of follicular helper T cells after annual influenza vaccination. Background on the study: Some donors were sampled over the 2013-2014, 2014-2015 and 2015-2016 vaccinations.

Profiling relied on immunoSEQ multiplex PCR, and the TCRdb table lists in-frame clones only, not all of them. There are some 2,100 clones in the sample; about 89% occur only once, and under 3.5% lies in the top ten. The time point: 2015-2016 season, pre-vaccination. The sequence was collected from an adult who received the influenza vaccine. The sequencing used CXCR5- memory CD4+ T cells sorted from blood, collected on the day of influenza vaccination.

The CDR3 DNA reads TGTGCCAGCAGTTATTCACCGGGACCGACAATTGAAGCTTTCTTT. Amino acids: CASSYSPGPTIEAFF. The chain is built from TRBV6-6 and TRBJ1-1, with a possible D match to TRBD1 (5 bases). This CDR3 has 15 residues. The germline CDR1 and CDR2 sequences are MNHNY and SVGAGI (reference sequence). V shed 3 bases and J shed 7 bases, with 18 bases lying between them.